The rows below give T cell receptor beta chains drawn from one sample of a study of cytomegalovirus exposure and HLA in healthy donors. Method: immunoSEQ multiplex PCR; TCRdb's copy keeps in-frame clones and lacks some. The sample contains approximately 130,000 clones, around 78% of which appear only once. Sequencing used PBMCs. These receptors were taken from a woman aged 45 to 65 in good health and CMV-seronegative. Both conserved end residues are part of each CDR3. The D gene is left open where the match is weak. The size of a clone is reported for some rows only, either as once, few or many, or as a class for expanded clones.

TRBD1,-,TRBV29-1,TRBJ1-1,CSVEARDRPEAFF,TGCAGCGTTGAAGCCCGGGACAGACCTGAAGCTTTCTTT
-,-,TRBV5-4,TRBJ2-5,CASSLQGMETQYF,TGTGCCAGCAGCCTGCAGGGTATGGAGACCCAGTACTTC
-,-,TRBV7-9,TRBJ2-7,CASTSPGSSYEQYF,TGTGCCAGCACTTCCCCCGGGAGCAGTTACGAGCAGTACTTC
TRBD1,-,TRBV18,TRBJ1-1,CASSPGQGSNTEAFF,TGTGCCAGCTCACCAGGACAGGGATCGAACACTGAAGCTTTCTTT
TRBD1,few,TRBV7-3,TRBJ2-1,CASSFRPTGGSYNEQFF,TGTGCCAGCAGCTTTCGCCCGACAGGGGGCTCCTACAATGAGCAGTTCTTC
TRBD1,-,TRBV27,TRBJ1-2,CATRGQGGGGYTF,TGTGCCACCCGGGGACAGGGGGGCGGTGGCTACACCTTC
-,-,TRBV29-1,TRBJ1-1,CSVGAEVRTEAFF,TGCAGCGTGGGGGCGGAGGTGCGGACTGAAGCTTTCTTT
TRBD1,once,TRBV5-1,TRBJ1-1,CASSEGTGVPEAFF,TGCGCCAGCAGCGAAGGGACAGGGGTCCCTGAAGCTTTCTTT
-,-,TRBV7-2,TRBJ2-1,CASSRPPSGSHFF,TGTGCCAGCAGCCGTCCACCTTCAGGTAGTCATTTCTTC
-,few,TRBV7-2,TRBJ2-1,CASSLELAYQFF,TGTGCCAGCAGCTTAGAACTAGCCTACCAGTTCTTC
-,-,TRBV4-2,TRBJ2-7,CASSQSPSRPYEQYF,TGTGCCAGCAGCCAGTCCCCTAGCCGACCCTACGAGCAGTACTTC
-,-,TRBV5-8,TRBJ2-1,CASSFGGLSYNEQFF,TGTGCCAGCAGCTTTGGGGGACTCTCTTACAATGAGCAGTTCTTC
-,-,TRBV29-1,TRBJ1-1,CSVVSYRDTEAFF,TGCAGCGTTGTTAGCTACAGGGACACTGAAGCTTTCTTT
-,-,TRBV5-4,TRBJ2-1,CASSLELASSYNEQFF,TGTGCCAGCAGCTTGGAGCTAGCGAGCTCCTACAATGAGCAGTTCTTC
TRBD1,-,TRBV7-9,TRBJ1-4,CASSFPPGQSNEKLFF,TGTGCCAGCAGCTTCCCTCCGGGACAGAGTAATGAAAAACTGTTTTTT
TRBD2,once,TRBV29-1,TRBJ2-1,CSVETSETDEQFF,TGCAGCGTTGAGACTAGCGAGACTGATGAGCAGTTCTTC
TRBD1,-,TRBV15,TRBJ1-4,CATSPPGTGGEKLFF,TGTGCCACAAGTCCCCCGGGGACAGGGGGGGAAAAACTGTTTTTT
-,-,TRBV11-3,TRBJ2-1,CASSLRRGSNEQFF,TGTGCCAGCAGCTTAAGGCGGGGAAGTAATGAGCAGTTCTTC
-,few,TRBV6-5,TRBJ1-2,CASSYSSGGLGYGYTF,TGTGCCAGCAGTTACTCGAGCGGGGGCCTAGGCTATGGCTACACCTTC
-,-,TRBV30,TRBJ2-5,CAWRASVGWETQYF,TGTGCCTGGAGGGCTAGCGTCGGTTGGGAGACCCAGTACTTC
-,-,TRBV6-1,TRBJ1-1,CASSVGSGMNTEAFF,TGTGCCAGCAGTGTGGGTTCGGGGATGAACACTGAAGCTTTCTTT
TRBD1,few,TRBV5-4,TRBJ2-5,CASSPAGTGRGTQYF,TGTGCCAGCAGCCCCGCCGGGACAGGGAGGGGGACCCAGTACTTC
TRBD2,-,TRBV29-1,TRBJ2-7,CSVEEPTSGASYEQYF,TGCAGCGTTGAAGAACCCACTAGCGGTGCCTCCTACGAGCAGTACTTC
TRBD1,-,TRBV7-9,TRBJ1-2,CASSFVARDRVRRSGYTF,TGTGCCAGCAGCTTCGTGGCCCGGGACAGGGTGAGACGGAGTGGCTACACCTTC
-,-,TRBV30,TRBJ1-1,CAWSPGPGGGDTEAFF,TGTGCCTGGAGTCCCGGGCCCGGAGGAGGAGACACTGAAGCTTTCTTT
-,-,TRBV18,TRBJ1-5,CASSPGRHSNQPQHF,TGTGCCAGCTCACCAGGGAGGCACAGTAATCAGCCCCAGCATTTT
TRBD1,-,TRBV29-1,TRBJ1-5,CSGRTGDSNQPQHF,TGCAGCGGGAGGACAGGTGATAGCAATCAGCCCCAGCATTTT
-,few,TRBV4-3,TRBJ2-7,CASSQDLTGSTYEQYF,TGCGCCAGCAGCCAAGATCTGACGGGATCTACCTACGAGCAGTACTTC
-,few,TRBV11-2,TRBJ2-7,CASSSSSYEQYF,TGTGCCAGCAGCTCCAGCTCCTACGAGCAGTACTTC
-,-,TRBV7-9,TRBJ2-5,CASATSISQETQYF,TGTGCCAGCGCCACGAGCATTTCCCAAGAGACCCAGTACTTC
-,-,TRBV7-2,TRBJ2-3,CASSALRDTQYF,TGTGCCAGCAGCGCCTTACGGGATACGCAGTATTTT
-,-,TRBV28,TRBJ1-1,CASRRDTNTEAFF,TGTGCCAGCAGGAGGGACACGAACACTGAAGCTTTCTTT
-,-,TRBV14,TRBJ2-7,CASSQDQGREQYF,TGTGCCAGCAGCCAAGATCAGGGGCGGGAGCAGTACTTC
TRBD2,-,TRBV28,TRBJ2-7,CASTRTSSEQYF,TGTGCCAGCACCCGGACTAGCAGCGAGCAGTACTTC
TRBD1,-,TRBV5-1,TRBJ1-1,CASSSVGIDRGMNTEAFF,TGCGCCAGCAGCTCTGTGGGGATAGACAGGGGAATGAACACTGAAGCTTTCTTT
-,-,TRBV7-2,TRBJ2-5,CASSLAAVQETQYF,TGTGCCAGCAGCTTAGCGGCAGTTCAAGAGACCCAGTACTTC
-,-,TRBV15,TRBJ2-7,CATSPRRSNGAEQYF,TGTGCCACCAGCCCGCGTCGGTCAAATGGGGCCGAGCAGTACTTC
TRBD1,-,TRBV4-3,TRBJ1-1,CASSDYRGSEAFF,TGCGCCAGCAGTGATTACAGGGGGTCTGAAGCTTTCTTT
TRBD2,-,TRBV4-3,TRBJ2-1,CASSQSGGSYNEQFF,TGCGCCAGCAGCCAATCGGGGGGGTCCTACAATGAGCAGTTCTTC